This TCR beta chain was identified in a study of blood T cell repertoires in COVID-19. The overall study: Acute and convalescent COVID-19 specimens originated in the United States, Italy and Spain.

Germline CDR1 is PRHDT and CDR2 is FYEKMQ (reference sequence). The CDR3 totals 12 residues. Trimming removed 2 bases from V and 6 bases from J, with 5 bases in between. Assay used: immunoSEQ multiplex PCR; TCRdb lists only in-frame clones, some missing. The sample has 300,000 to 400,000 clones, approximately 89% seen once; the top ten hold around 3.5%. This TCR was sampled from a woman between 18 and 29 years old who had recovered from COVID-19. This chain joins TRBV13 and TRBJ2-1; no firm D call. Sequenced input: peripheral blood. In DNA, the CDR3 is TGTGCCAGCAGCTTACGGGTCAATGAGCAGTTCTTC. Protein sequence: CASSLRVNEQFF.